This record concerns one TCR beta chain sequence. This sample is drawn from a study of vaccination and CD4 T cells after COVID-19. Study-level background: Convalescent individuals numbered four females and six males, two being Hispanic. Typically, post-vaccine samples were obtained a median about 79 days after dose two, within a range of 14 to 241.

V dropped 6 bases and J dropped 8 bases, with 22 bases sitting between them. The CDR3 runs 14 residues. Germline V gene data show CDR1 as DFQATT and CDR2 as SNEGSKA (reference sequence). One entry per CDR3 protein, called by TCRdb with MiXCR from the PCR reads. The sample holds about 18,000 distinct CDR3 sequences; less than 65% are singletons and the top ten take more than 0.95%. This chain connects TRBV20-1 to TRBJ1-2, with D unresolved. This receptor was identified in a human donor who had recovered from COVID-19. The specimen comprised CD4+ T cells from blood, sampled after SARS-CoV-2 vaccination. The CDR3 DNA sequence: TGCAGTGCGATCTGGAGAGCGGATAATGACGGCTACACCTTC. This codes for CSAIWRADNDGYTF.